This TCR beta chain was identified in a study of CD8 T cells in Susac syndrome. J gave up 3 bases and V 2 bases, and 11 bases lay outside the gene matches. This CDR3 has 18 residues. After extraction with the RNeasy kit, about 0.5 to 1 ug of the RNA was reverse transcribed using random hexamers. TCRdb reanalysed the immunoSEQ multiplex PCR reads using MiXCR and keeps one entry per CDR3 protein. The repertoire includes a few hundred thousand distinct CDR3 sequences, approximately 90% of them detected once, and about 0.12% sits in the top ten. The source is a human donor with multiple sclerosis. The sequenced material came from CD8+ T cells from PBMCs. The chain carries TRBV12-3 or TRBV12-4 and TRBJ2-2, with 8 bases lining up with TRBD1. CDR3 sequence: CASSLRAGQASDTGELFF. CDR3 sequence (DNA): TGTGCCAGCAGTTTACGGGCGGGACAGGCGAGCGACACCGGGGAGCTGTTTTTT.